The 20 T cell receptor beta chains below were found in one sample sequenced in a study of T cell changes during pregnancy in multiple sclerosis. The assay was immunoSEQ multiplex PCR, and TCRdb's table has in-frame clones only and misses some. The table includes roughly 100,000 clones, roughly 92% detected once. The sample was peripheral blood, taken after pregnancy. The receptors shown here come from a female donor with multiple sclerosis, enrolled in a pregnancy study.

This clone was recorded once. The chain uses TRBV11-3 and TRBJ2-1; a possible D gene is TRBD1 (7 bases). This CDR3 spans 10 amino acids. Germline CDR1 and CDR2: SGHNT and YENEEA. The ends were cut back, 9 bases at V and 13 bases at J, with 13 bases in the middle. The CDR3, as DNA: TGTGCCAGGATCAGGGGGGAACAGTTCTTC. Amino acid sequence: CARIRGEQFF.

CDR3 protein: CASSLSWGRKTGGEKLFF. The CDR3 bases are TGCGCCAGCAGCTTGTCTTGGGGGCGTAAGACCGGCGGTGAAAAACTGTTTTTT. The V gene is TRBV5-1, the J gene TRBJ1-4; D possibly corresponds to TRBD1 (6 bases). The germline CDR1 and CDR2 sequences are SGHRS and YFSETQ. V dropped 1 base and J dropped 7 bases, with 23 bases sitting between them. The CDR3 is made up of 18 amino acids.

The chain recombines TRBV9 with TRBJ1-3; TRBD1 matches at 8 bases. From germline, CDR1 is SGDLS and CDR2 YYNGEE. The CDR3 spans 19 residues. After removal of 3 bases from V and 0 bases from J, the junction contained 14 bases not matched to a gene. The CDR3 DNA follows: TGTGCCAGCAGCGGGGGCTTGCACGGGGGACAGGTCTCTGGAAACACCATATATTTT. Protein sequence: CASSGGLHGGQVSGNTIYF.

The V call is TRBV2, the J call TRBJ1-1, with D perhaps TRBD1 (6 bases). The V gene's germline CDR1 is SNHLY and CDR2 FYNNEI. V gave up 6 bases and J gave up 0 bases, with 8 bases separating them. CDR3 size: 13 residues. The CDR3 DNA follows: TGTGCCAGCAGCACAGGGCTGAACACTGAAGCTTTCTTT. This codes for CASSTGLNTEAFF.

The chain combines TRBV6-5 with TRBJ2-5; weak D call: TRBD2 (6 bases). CDR1 and CDR2 (germline): MNHEY, SVGAGI. This CDR3 is 13 amino acids long. V was trimmed by 6 bases and J by 5 bases, leaving 13 bases between them. This chain's CDR3 is CASSGTGWETQYF. CDR3 DNA: TGTGCCAGCAGCGGGACTGGGTGGGAGACCCAGTACTTC.

V and J are TRBV6-4 and TRBJ1-5, with D tentatively TRBD1 (6 bases). CDR1 and CDR2 from the germline V gene are MRHNA and SNTAGT. V shed 4 bases and J shed 1 base, with 11 bases lying between them. The CDR3 has 15 amino acids. The DNA of the CDR3 is TGTGCCAGCAGTGGGGGGCAAAAGAGCAATCAGCCCCAGCATTTT. This sequence encodes CASSGGQKSNQPQHF.

The chain employs TRBV30 and TRBJ1-6; D is unresolved. Trimming stripped 2 bases from V and 2 bases from J, with 10 bases between. From germline, CDR1 is GTSNPN and CDR2 SVGIG (reference sequence). The CDR3 loop spans 15 amino acids. The CDR3 region has the DNA TGTGCCTGGAGTCGGGAGCTAACCTATAATTCACCCCTCCACTTT. This translates into CAWSRELTYNSPLHF.

This rearrangement joins TRBV11-2 to TRBJ2-1; 7 bases line up with TRBD2. Germline trimming cut 6 bases from V and 9 bases from J; bases unmatched to any gene: 8. Germline V gives CDR1 SGHAT, CDR2 FQNNGV. CDR3 length equals 13 residues. The CDR3 coding sequence is TGTGCCAGCAGACGGGAGGCCGGGGGTGAGCAGTTCTTC. It yields the protein CASRREAGGEQFF.

This clone turned up a few times. The rearrangement links TRBV2 to TRBJ1-5; D is perhaps TRBD1 (6 bases). V lost 6 bases to trimming and J lost 3 bases, with 12 bases between them. CDR3 length equals 14 residues. In germline, CDR1 is SNHLY, CDR2 FYNNEI. Written as DNA, the CDR3 is TGTGCCAGCAGGGTGACAGGACCCAATCAGCCCCAGCATTTT. Protein product: CASRVTGPNQPQHF.

This chain uses TRBV18 with TRBJ1-5, with 10 bases that match TRBD1. The V segment lost 2 bases and the J segment 5 bases; nucleotides outside the gene matches: 15. Germline CDR1 is KGHSH and CDR2 is LQKENI. The CDR3 has 19 amino acids. The CDR3 loop is CASSPRRQGALQLDQPQHF. The CDR3, as DNA: TGTGCCAGCTCACCAAGAAGACAGGGGGCCCTGCAGCTGGATCAGCCCCAGCATTTT.

The chain employs TRBV7-6 and TRBJ2-7; 7 nucleotides line up with TRBD1. The CDR3 loop spans 14 amino acids. Germline V gene lookup returns CDR1 SGHVS and CDR2 FNYEAQ. V was clipped by 5 bases and J by 3 bases; unmatched bases: 7. CDR3 bases: TGTGCCAGCAGCAGGGGGCCCAAGGTCTACGAGCAGTACTTC. Translated, it gives CASSRGPKVYEQYF.

The V and J genes are TRBV5-5 and TRBJ2-1; the D gene is possibly TRBD2 (6 bases). Germline lookup yields CDR1 SGHKS and CDR2 YYEKEE (reference sequence). This CDR3 contains 14 residues. Trimming removed 0 bases from V and 5 bases from J, with 9 bases in between. The CDR3 DNA is TGTGCCAGCAGCTTGGACGTAGCGGACAATGAGCAGTTCTTC. It specifies CASSLDVADNEQFF.

The V and J genes are TRBV6-1 and TRBJ2-3, with 9 bases matching TRBD2. The V segment lost 5 bases and the J segment 0 bases; nucleotides outside the gene matches: 3. Germline CDR1 MNHNS, CDR2 SASEGT. The CDR3 has 15 amino acids. This chain's CDR3 is CASSPSGESTDTQYF. CDR3 nucleotides: TGTGCCAGCAGTCCTAGCGGGGAGAGCACAGATACGCAGTATTTT.

The table lists this clone with a few counts. J is TRBJ1-2 and V is TRBV5-4, with TRBD1 as a possible D gene (5 bases). CDR1 is SGHNT, CDR2 YYREEE, per germline (reference sequence). CDR3 length: 15 amino acids. The V and J ends lost 2 bases and 4 bases respectively, with 15 bases between them. The CDR3 protein is CASSFTGRETYGYTF. CDR3 bases: TGTGCCAGCAGCTTTACGGGACGGGAGACCTATGGCTACACCTTC.

V and J are TRBV7-2 and TRBJ1-6; D not certain. V lost 5 bases, J lost 8 bases, and 10 bases lay in between. CDR1 SGHTA and CDR2 FQGNSA come from the germline V gene. CDR3 length: 13 amino acids. CDR3 amino acids: CASSLFGDSPLHF. DNA of the CDR3: TGTGCCAGCAGCCTATTCGGAGATTCACCCCTCCACTTT. The full variable domain, in which reference TRBV7-2 and TRBJ1-6 provide the parts outside the CDR3, is GAGVSQSPSNKVTEKGKDVELRCDPISGHTALYWYRQSLGQGLEFLIYFQGNSAPDKSGLPSDRFSAERTGGSVSTLTIQRTQQEDSAVYLCASSLFGDSPLHFGNGTRLTVT.

V and J are TRBV30 and TRBJ2-3; a possible D gene is TRBD1 (6 bases). This CDR3 is 12 amino acids long. Trimming left V 3 bases short and J 5 bases short, with 9 bases between. In germline, CDR1 is GTSNPN, CDR2 SVGIG (reference sequence). DNA for the CDR3: TGTGCCTGGAGCCGAGGGGGAGATACGCAGTATTTT. Encoded protein: CAWSRGGDTQYF.

The chain joins TRBV27 to TRBJ2-7; tentative D call: TRBD2 (6 bases). The CDR3 contains 14 residues. CDR1 MNHEY and CDR2 SMNVEV come from the germline V gene (reference sequence). Trimming cost V 3 bases and J 0 bases, with 9 bases left between them. The CDR3: CASSFTGDSYEQYF. Here the CDR3 DNA reads TGTGCCAGCAGTTTTACGGGGGACTCCTACGAGCAGTACTTC.

The chain uses TRBV13 and TRBJ1-6; 7 nucleotides align to TRBD1. With 7 bases clipped from V and 5 bases from J, the junction kept 8 bases outside the gene matches. This CDR3 is 15 amino acids long. Germline values: CDR1 PRHDT, CDR2 FYEKMQ (reference sequence). DNA for the CDR3: TGTGCCAGCAAAGGTTTGGGGACAGATAATTCACCCCTCCACTTT. Its translation: CASKGLGTDNSPLHF.

The chain recombines TRBV20-1 with TRBJ1-1; no reliable D call. V lost 2 bases and J lost 4, with 2 bases in between. The CDR3 spans 10 residues. Germline CDR1 DFQATT, CDR2 SNEGSKA (reference sequence). The CDR3 DNA reads as TGCAGTGCTAGACTCACTGAAGCTTTCTTT. It codes for CSARLTEAFF.

The chain combines TRBV5-4 with TRBJ2-1, with 13 nucleotides matching TRBD2. The CDR3 contains 16 residues. Losses at the gene ends were 1 base for V and 4 bases for J; bases not matched to a gene: 2. The V gene's germline CDR1 is SGHNT and CDR2 YYREEE (reference sequence). The DNA of the CDR3 is TGTGCCAGCAGCTTGTGGGGACTAGCGGGGTACAATGAGCAGTTCTTC. Protein: CASSLWGLAGYNEQFF.